Below, 12 T cell receptor beta chains from the same sample are listed, as sequenced in a study of T cell changes during pregnancy in multiple sclerosis. Method: immunoSEQ multiplex PCR; TCRdb's copy keeps in-frame clones and lacks some. The sample lists 70,000 to 80,000 clones; more than 90% were seen once. The material sequenced was peripheral blood, taken after pregnancy. These receptors all come from a female donor in good health, enrolled as a control in a pregnancy study.

The rearrangement joins TRBV28 to TRBJ1-6, with a tentative D call TRBD1 (5 bases). Germline CDR1 reads MDHEN; CDR2 reads SYDVKM. This CDR3 has 14 residues. Trimming stripped 8 bases from V and 10 bases from J, with 18 bases between. The CDR3 sequence: CASLKWRGESPLHF. The CDR3, as DNA: TGTGCCAGCTTAAAATGGAGGGGAGAATCACCCCTCCACTTT.

This rearrangement joins TRBV15 to TRBJ1-5; no clear D. This CDR3 is 14 amino acids long. The V gene lost 5 bases and the J gene lost 0 bases, with 8 bases spanning the gap. CDR1 LNHNV and CDR2 YYDKDF come from the germline V gene (reference sequence). CDR3 DNA: TGTGCCACCAGCCCTAATTATAGCAATCAGCCCCAGCATTTT. This codes for CATSPNYSNQPQHF.

The gene calls are TRBV19 and TRBJ2-7, with D possibly being TRBD2 (6 bases). Trimming removed 4 bases at V and 1 base at J, with 17 bases between. Germline loops: CDR1 LNHDA, CDR2 SQIVND (reference sequence). CDR3 length: 16 amino acids. This CDR3 is CASSTPRQGGSYEQYF. DNA of the CDR3: TGTGCCAGTAGTACCCCTCGGCAGGGAGGATCCTACGAGCAGTACTTC.

This chain links TRBV5-6 with TRBJ2-1; 7 bases agree with TRBD2. Germline V lookup: CDR1 SGHDT, CDR2 YYEEEE. J was trimmed by 9 bases and V by 5 bases; bases with no gene match: 8. The CDR3 covers 13 residues. The CDR3 nucleotides are TGTGCCAGCAGACCCAGGGCGGGAGTTGAGCAGTTCTTC. This codes for CASRPRAGVEQFF.

The chain has TRBV5-1 and TRBJ2-2; a weak D match, TRBD1 (5 bases). Germline V gives CDR1 SGHRS, CDR2 YFSETQ. The CDR3 has 14 residues. Trimming removed 6 bases at V and 7 bases at J, with 16 bases between. CDR3 amino acids: CASTQVRASGELFF. The CDR3 region has the DNA TGCGCCAGCACCCAGGTCAGGGCGAGCGGGGAGCTGTTTTTT.

The rearrangement links TRBV27 to TRBJ1-6, with a weak D call TRBD1 (6 bases). V lost 4 bases to trimming and J lost 2 bases, with 12 bases between them. CDR3 length equals 16 residues. CDR1 and CDR2 (germline): MNHEY, SMNVEV (reference sequence). CDR3 loop: CASSSTGNTYNSPLHF. In DNA, the CDR3 is TGTGCCAGCAGTTCCACAGGGAATACCTATAATTCACCCCTCCACTTT.

V gene TRBV7-9 combines with J gene TRBJ2-1; possible D gene TRBD1, 5 bases. The ends were cut back, 3 bases at V and 8 bases at J, with 17 bases in the middle. CDR1 is SEHNR and CDR2 is FQNEAQ in the germline V gene (reference sequence). The CDR3 contains 15 residues. The CDR3 DNA reads TGTGCCAGCAGCTTGGGTGGGCAGGGTAATCATGAGCAGTTCTTC. This encodes CASSLGGQGNHEQFF.

The chain is built from TRBV6-5 and TRBJ1-2, with 7 bases fitting TRBD1. Germline loops: CDR1 MNHEY, CDR2 SVGAGI. The CDR3 contains 15 residues. V was clipped by 0 bases and J by 6 bases; unmatched bases: 7. The CDR3 is CASSYSYRGTDGYTF. As DNA, the CDR3 is TGTGCCAGCAGTTACTCCTACAGGGGTACGGATGGCTACACCTTC.

In DNA form, the CDR3 reads TGTGCCAGCAGACAGGGGGGGGGTAATGAAAAACTGTTTTTT. It translates to CASRQGGGNEKLFF. The chain links TRBV6-1 to TRBJ1-4; 8 nucleotides match TRBD1. The CDR3 loop spans 14 amino acids. After removal of 6 bases from V and 4 bases from J, the junction contained 4 bases not matched to a gene. The V gene's germline CDR1 is MNHNS and CDR2 SASEGT.

About this clone itself: Other DNA sequences in the sample encode the same CDR3. V is TRBV19 and J is TRBJ2-3; D ambiguous. Trimming removed 3 bases from V and 2 bases from J, with 9 bases in between. CDR3 length: 14 residues. Germline V lookup: CDR1 LNHDA, CDR2 SQIVND (reference sequence). The CDR3 nucleotides read TGTGCCAGTAGTATCCTAGGCTCCACAGATACGCAGTATTTT. Protein product: CASSILGSTDTQYF.

V usage is TRBV5-6 and J usage is TRBJ2-7; the D is unclear. Trimming cost V 2 bases and J 6 bases, with 12 bases left between them. Germline V gives CDR1 SGHDT, CDR2 YYEEEE. The CDR3 is made up of 13 amino acids. CDR3 DNA sequence: TGTGCCAGCAGCTTAATTTTGGCAGGCGAGCAGTACTTC. Its protein is CASSLILAGEQYF. The variable domain in full, completed from reference TRBV5-6 and TRBJ2-7, reads DAGVTQSPTHLIKTRGQQVTLRCSPKSGHDTVSWYQQALGQGPQFIFQYYEEEERQRGNFPDRFSGHQFPNYSSELNVNALLLGDSALYLCASSLILAGEQYFGPGTRLTVT.

This clone was observed a handful of times. The rearrangement joins TRBV14 to TRBJ2-7, with a tentative D call TRBD1 (6 bases). This CDR3 comprises 12 residues. The ends were cut back, 6 bases at V and 6 bases at J, with 12 bases in the middle. Germline values: CDR1 SGHDN, CDR2 FVKESK. Here the CDR3 reads CASSPGVGEQYF. The CDR3 bases are TGTGCCAGCAGTCCAGGGGTTGGCGAGCAGTACTTC.